This entry concerns a single T cell receptor beta chain. Its specificity is not known. The data are from a study of identical twins. Study results and limitations: Memory repertoires lacked the insertion deficit that abundant cord blood beta clonotypes showed. Instead of following the same donors, the conclusions were based on cross-sectional statistical analysis.

Template switching introduced a universal primer site, and the cDNA bore unique molecular identifiers. Each CDR3 protein is one row after TCRdb ran MiXCR on the 5' RACE reads. Here the sample spans under 300,000 distinct CDR3 sequences, roughly an eighth being singletons. Every one of the donors was a healthy Caucasian. Another study also made use of these data, one on yellow fever vaccine responses in identical twins.

This clonotype was sampled from a young woman in good health. The source material was memory (CD45RO+) T cells sorted from blood.

DNA for the CDR3: TGTGCCAGCAGCTCCCAGGAGGGGCAGGAGCAGTTCTTC. Translated: CASSSQEGQEQFF. The chain employs TRBV7-2 and TRBJ2-1; D is possibly TRBD2 (6 bases). The germline CDR1 and CDR2 sequences are SGHTA and FQGNSA. The V end lost 4 bases, the J end lost 10 bases, and 14 bases lay between the germline ends. The CDR3 length is 13 residues. Full variable domain (rest looked up from reference TRBV7-2 and TRBJ2-1): GAGVSQSPSNKVTEKGKDVELRCDPISGHTALYWYRQSLGQGLEFLIYFQGNSAPDKSGLPSDRFSAERTGGSVSTLTIQRTQQEDSAVYLCASSSQEGQEQFFGPGTRLTVL.